This TCR beta chain was identified in a study of blood T cell repertoires in COVID-19. The count of this clone is one. Some clones are missing from TCRdb's copy, which holds only in-frame ones; the method was immunoSEQ multiplex PCR. The table shows a few hundred thousand clones, with 75% to 90% occurring only once. Looked up from germline, CDR1 is LNHDA and CDR2 is SQIVND (reference sequence). CDR3 length equals 15 residues. V was pared by 6 bases and J by 0 bases, with 2 bases of the junction left unmatched. This receptor was obtained from an older woman who had recovered from COVID-19. J is TRBJ2-1 and V is TRBV19; 10 bases fit TRBD2. The sequencing input was PBMCs or T cells enriched from blood (not recorded which). The CDR3 DNA reads as TGTGCCAGTAGAAGGACTAGCGGCTCCTACAATGAGCAGTTCTTC. This sequence encodes CASRRTSGSYNEQFF.